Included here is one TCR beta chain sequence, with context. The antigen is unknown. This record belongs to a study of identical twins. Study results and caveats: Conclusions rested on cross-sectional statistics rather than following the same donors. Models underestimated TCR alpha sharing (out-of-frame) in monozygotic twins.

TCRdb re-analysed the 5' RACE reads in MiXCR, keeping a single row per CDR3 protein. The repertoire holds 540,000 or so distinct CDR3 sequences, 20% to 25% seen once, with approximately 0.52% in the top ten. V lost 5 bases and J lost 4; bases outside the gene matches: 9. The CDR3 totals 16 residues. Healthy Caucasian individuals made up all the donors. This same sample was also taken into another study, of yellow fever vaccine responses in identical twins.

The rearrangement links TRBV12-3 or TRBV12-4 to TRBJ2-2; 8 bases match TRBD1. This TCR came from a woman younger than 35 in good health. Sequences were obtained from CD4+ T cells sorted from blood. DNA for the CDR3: TGTGCCAGCAGTAATGGGGACAGGACGTTCACCGGGGAGCTGTTTTTT. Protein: CASSNGDRTFTGELFF.